This T cell receptor beta chain is drawn from a study of response to subunit inactivated influenza vaccine. There are 15 residues in the CDR3. Germline CDR1 reads SSHAT; CDR2 reads FNYEAQ (reference sequence). In its sample, this clonotype was seen once. The antigen is unknown. The junction and the germline gene differ at one end; a read error may be behind it. TCRdb recomputed calls from the RT-PCR reads with MiXCR, one row per CDR3 protein. The sample lists 300,000 to 350,000 distinct CDR3 sequences; about 20% were seen once. Study-wide findings and caveats: The authors put forward the suggestion that each seasonal influenza vaccination may bring in only a limited number of new T cells.

The chain couples TRBV7-7 to TRBJ2-7; 7 nucleotides match TRBD2. The clonotype originates from a man in his fifties or sixties who received an inactivated influenza vaccine. The sample consisted of PBMCs from blood, taken roughly 20 months after vaccination. In nucleotides, the CDR3 is TGTGCTAGCAGCCGGGGCGACGGGGGGAGCTACGAGCAGTACTTC. It encodes CASSRGDGGSYEQYF.